These T cell receptor beta chains were read from a single sample in a study of cytomegalovirus exposure and HLA in healthy donors. Clones were sequenced by immunoSEQ multiplex PCR, and TCRdb holds only the in-frame ones, with some missing. This table has some 60,000 clones, 80% appearing once. What was sequenced was PBMCs. All receptors derive from a male donor in good health and CMV-seronegative. Both conserved end residues are part of each CDR3. D genes are given only for firm matches. The size field is filled for only some rows; it gives once, few, many or a size class.

v_gene: TRBV11-1; abundance: NA; j_gene: TRBJ1-2; d_gene: NA; CDR3aa: CASSLGIRDSYGYTF; CDR3nt: TGTGCCAGCAGCTTAGGTATACGGGACTCCTATGGCTACACCTTC
v_gene: TRBV2; abundance: NA; j_gene: TRBJ1-5; d_gene: TRBD1; CDR3aa: CASSSRRGTGVQHF; CDR3nt: TGTGCCAGCAGTTCTAGACGGGGGACAGGGGTCCAGCATTTT
v_gene: TRBV7-2; abundance: NA; j_gene: TRBJ1-1; d_gene: NA; CDR3aa: CASSLEQEYKNTEAFF; CDR3nt: TGTGCCAGCAGCTTAGAGCAGGAATATAAGAACACTGAAGCTTTCTTT
v_gene: TRBV7-9; abundance: few; j_gene: TRBJ2-5; d_gene: TRBD2; CDR3aa: CASTKRGTQETQYF; CDR3nt: TGTGCCAGCACTAAGCGGGGAACCCAAGAGACCCAGTACTTC
v_gene: TRBV15; abundance: NA; j_gene: TRBJ2-7; d_gene: NA; CDR3aa: CATSRDAKGHYEQYF; CDR3nt: TGTGCCACCAGCAGAGATGCCAAGGGACACTACGAGCAGTACTTC
v_gene: TRBV7-9; abundance: NA; j_gene: TRBJ1-3; d_gene: NA; CDR3aa: CASSLQGQPGNTIYF; CDR3nt: TGTGCCAGCAGCTTACAGGGACAACCTGGAAACACCATATATTTT
v_gene: TRBV19; abundance: NA; j_gene: TRBJ1-3; d_gene: TRBD1; CDR3aa: CASIYRGTARAGNTIYF; CDR3nt: TGTGCCAGTATTTATAGAGGGACAGCCCGCGCTGGAAACACCATATATTTT
v_gene: TRBV11-3; abundance: few; j_gene: TRBJ2-3; d_gene: NA; CDR3aa: CASSLGYRVYNTQYF; CDR3nt: TGTGCCAGCAGCTTAGGTTACAGGGTTTACAATACGCAGTATTTT
v_gene: TRBV6-5; abundance: NA; j_gene: TRBJ2-7; d_gene: NA; CDR3aa: CASKSGAYEQYF; CDR3nt: TGTGCCAGCAAAAGCGGAGCCTACGAGCAGTACTTC
v_gene: TRBV5-1; abundance: few; j_gene: TRBJ1-3; d_gene: NA; CDR3aa: CASQQGSGNTIYF; CDR3nt: TGCGCCAGCCAACAGGGATCCGGAAACACCATATATTTT
v_gene: TRBV30; abundance: once; j_gene: TRBJ1-5; d_gene: NA; CDR3aa: CAWSVRDRAFSNQPQHF; CDR3nt: TGTGCCTGGAGTGTTCGGGATAGGGCCTTTAGCAATCAGCCCCAGCATTTT
v_gene: TRBV19; abundance: NA; j_gene: TRBJ1-1; d_gene: TRBD1; CDR3aa: CASSPTGVAEAFF; CDR3nt: TGTGCCAGTAGCCCGACAGGGGTGGCTGAAGCTTTCTTT
v_gene: TRBV5-6; abundance: NA; j_gene: TRBJ2-1; d_gene: NA; CDR3aa: CASSSLQKSYNEQFF; CDR3nt: TGTGCCAGCAGCTCTTTGCAGAAAAGCTACAATGAGCAGTTCTTC
v_gene: TRBV19; abundance: once; j_gene: TRBJ1-6; d_gene: TRBD1; CDR3aa: CASSMRQGSSPLHF; CDR3nt: TGTGCCAGTAGTATGAGACAGGGAAGTTCACCCCTCCACTTT
v_gene: TRBV30; abundance: NA; j_gene: TRBJ2-2; d_gene: TRBD2; CDR3aa: CAWSVETSGSKVFF; CDR3nt: TGTGCCTGGAGTGTTGAGACTAGCGGGTCAAAGGTGTTTTTT
v_gene: TRBV29-1; abundance: NA; j_gene: TRBJ2-2; d_gene: NA; CDR3aa: CSALDYPTGELFF; CDR3nt: TGCAGCGCCCTGGACTATCCCACCGGGGAGCTGTTTTTT
v_gene: TRBV10-3; abundance: NA; j_gene: TRBJ2-5; d_gene: TRBD1; CDR3aa: CAISEPNRGRLETQYF; CDR3nt: TGTGCCATCAGTGAACCCAACAGGGGGCGGCTGGAGACCCAGTACTTC
v_gene: TRBV7-9; abundance: NA; j_gene: TRBJ1-5; d_gene: TRBD1; CDR3aa: CASSLAGQDYSNQPQHF; CDR3nt: TGTGCCAGCAGCTTAGCCGGACAGGATTATAGCAATCAGCCCCAGCATTTT
v_gene: TRBV11-2; abundance: NA; j_gene: TRBJ2-3; d_gene: TRBD2; CDR3aa: CASSTFRLAGLTDTQYF; CDR3nt: TGTGCCAGCAGTACTTTTAGACTAGCGGGTCTTACAGATACGCAGTATTTT
v_gene: TRBV6-1; abundance: NA; j_gene: TRBJ1-1; d_gene: TRBD1; CDR3aa: CASTRTGMNTEAFF; CDR3nt: TGTGCCAGCACTAGGACAGGGATGAACACTGAAGCTTTCTTT
v_gene: TRBV27; abundance: NA; j_gene: TRBJ2-3; d_gene: TRBD1; CDR3aa: CASSFDRGGTDTQYF; CDR3nt: TGTGCCAGCAGTTTTGACAGGGGGGGGACAGATACGCAGTATTTT
v_gene: TRBV9; abundance: NA; j_gene: TRBJ2-7; d_gene: TRBD1; CDR3aa: CASSVAGQGTYEQYF; CDR3nt: TGTGCCAGCAGCGTAGCGGGACAGGGTACCTACGAGCAGTACTTC
v_gene: TRBV4-1; abundance: NA; j_gene: TRBJ1-4; d_gene: NA; CDR3aa: CASRYSPNEKLFF; CDR3nt: TGCGCCAGCAGATACAGCCCTAATGAAAAACTGTTTTTT
v_gene: TRBV30; abundance: NA; j_gene: TRBJ2-1; d_gene: TRBD1; CDR3aa: CAWSVHRGNEQFF; CDR3nt: TGTGCCTGGAGTGTACACAGGGGAAATGAGCAGTTCTTC
v_gene: TRBV15; abundance: NA; j_gene: TRBJ2-3; d_gene: TRBD2; CDR3aa: CATSRDGGVERRGRDTQYF; CDR3nt: TGTGCCACCAGCAGAGATGGGGGGGTCGAGCGGAGGGGTAGAGATACGCAGTATTTT
v_gene: TRBV10-2; abundance: few; j_gene: TRBJ1-1; d_gene: TRBD1; CDR3aa: CASSEMGRGGADTEAFF; CDR3nt: TGCGCCAGCAGTGAGATGGGCCGAGGGGGCGCGGACACTGAAGCTTTCTTT
v_gene: TRBV4-2; abundance: once; j_gene: TRBJ2-7; d_gene: NA; CDR3aa: CASSQGTGRSYEQYF; CDR3nt: TGTGCCAGCAGCCAAGGCACAGGGCGCTCCTACGAGCAGTACTTC
v_gene: TRBV5-4; abundance: NA; j_gene: TRBJ2-1; d_gene: TRBD1; CDR3aa: CASSAKPGTGHNEQFF; CDR3nt: TGTGCCAGCAGCGCCAAGCCCGGGACAGGGCACAATGAGCAGTTCTTC
v_gene: TRBV30; abundance: NA; j_gene: TRBJ1-1; d_gene: TRBD1; CDR3aa: CAWSETGGYTEAFF; CDR3nt: TGTGCCTGGAGTGAGACAGGGGGCTACACTGAAGCTTTCTTT
v_gene: TRBV2; abundance: once; j_gene: TRBJ2-5; d_gene: NA; CDR3aa: CASTREVGETQYF; CDR3nt: TGTGCCAGCACCCGAGAGGTGGGAGAGACCCAGTACTTC
v_gene: TRBV4-2; abundance: few; j_gene: TRBJ2-3; d_gene: TRBD2; CDR3aa: CASSQSYSGGPGTDTQYF; CDR3nt: TGTGCCAGCAGCCAATCGTACAGCGGGGGGCCCGGCACAGATACGCAGTATTTT
v_gene: TRBV5-4; abundance: NA; j_gene: TRBJ1-4; d_gene: TRBD1; CDR3aa: CASSLAQGAVTNEKLFF; CDR3nt: TGTGCCAGCAGCTTGGCACAGGGGGCTGTAACTAATGAAAAACTGTTTTTT
v_gene: TRBV11-3; abundance: NA; j_gene: TRBJ2-2; d_gene: TRBD2; CDR3aa: CASRPTSADTGELFF; CDR3nt: TGTGCCAGCAGGCCTACTAGCGCGGACACCGGGGAGCTGTTTTTT
v_gene: TRBV19; abundance: NA; j_gene: TRBJ2-2; d_gene: TRBD1; CDR3aa: CASRPGTDNTGELFF; CDR3nt: TGTGCCAGTAGACCCGGGACAGACAACACCGGGGAGCTGTTTTTT
v_gene: TRBV7-3; abundance: NA; j_gene: TRBJ2-1; d_gene: NA; CDR3aa: CASSLRAGQHNEQFF; CDR3nt: TGTGCCAGCAGCTTAAGGGCTGGGCAACACAATGAGCAGTTCTTC
v_gene: TRBV27; abundance: NA; j_gene: TRBJ2-7; d_gene: NA; CDR3aa: CASSFGDGARGEQYF; CDR3nt: TGTGCCAGCAGTTTTGGGGACGGAGCCAGGGGCGAGCAGTACTTC
v_gene: TRBV2; abundance: NA; j_gene: TRBJ2-5; d_gene: NA; CDR3aa: CASSEAPGLAETQYF; CDR3nt: TGTGCCAGCAGTGAAGCGCCGGGGCTAGCGGAGACCCAGTACTTC
v_gene: TRBV18; abundance: NA; j_gene: TRBJ1-5; d_gene: NA; CDR3aa: CASSPGGSGNQPQHF; CDR3nt: TGTGCCAGCTCCCCGGGGGGATCGGGGAATCAGCCCCAGCATTTT
v_gene: TRBV14; abundance: once; j_gene: TRBJ2-3; d_gene: TRBD2; CDR3aa: CASSQVLAGARTDTQYF; CDR3nt: TGTGCCAGCAGCCAAGTCCTAGCGGGGGCCCGCACAGATACGCAGTATTTT
v_gene: TRBV4-3; abundance: NA; j_gene: TRBJ2-7; d_gene: TRBD2; CDR3aa: CASSQATSGGFYEQYF; CDR3nt: TGCGCCAGCAGCCAAGCGACTAGCGGGGGTTTCTACGAGCAGTACTTC
v_gene: TRBV29-1; abundance: few; j_gene: TRBJ1-5; d_gene: NA; CDR3aa: CSVRTVGGNQPQHF; CDR3nt: TGCAGCGTTCGGACAGTCGGAGGCAATCAGCCCCAGCATTTT
v_gene: TRBV5-6; abundance: NA; j_gene: TRBJ2-1; d_gene: TRBD2; CDR3aa: CASSLAGGPGNEQFF; CDR3nt: TGTGCCAGCAGCTTAGCGGGGGGGCCGGGCAATGAGCAGTTCTTC
v_gene: TRBV5-6; abundance: NA; j_gene: TRBJ2-2; d_gene: NA; CDR3aa: CASSFPPGVVKNGELFF; CDR3nt: TGTGCCAGCAGCTTCCCCCCCGGAGTGGTGAAAAACGGGGAGCTGTTTTTT
v_gene: TRBV7-2; abundance: NA; j_gene: TRBJ2-1; d_gene: TRBD1; CDR3aa: CASRSGTGRDNEQFF; CDR3nt: TGTGCCAGCAGGTCGGGGACAGGCCGAGATAATGAGCAGTTCTTC
v_gene: TRBV28; abundance: NA; j_gene: TRBJ2-7; d_gene: TRBD2; CDR3aa: CASSSPDVLAGTPYEQYF; CDR3nt: TGTGCCAGCAGTTCCCCCGACGTACTAGCGGGGACCCCCTACGAGCAGTACTTC
v_gene: TRBV7-2; abundance: once; j_gene: TRBJ2-7; d_gene: TRBD2; CDR3aa: CASSSVRGAGYEQYF; CDR3nt: TGTGCCAGCAGCTCGGTGCGGGGGGCGGGTTACGAGCAGTACTTC
v_gene: TRBV29-1; abundance: NA; j_gene: TRBJ2-7; d_gene: TRBD1; CDR3aa: CSVEDFVLGQGTYEQYF; CDR3nt: TGCAGCGTTGAAGATTTTGTCCTGGGACAGGGTACCTACGAGCAGTACTTC
v_gene: TRBV7-9; abundance: NA; j_gene: TRBJ1-5; d_gene: NA; CDR3aa: CASSLMGANQPQHF; CDR3nt: TGTGCCAGCAGCTTAATGGGGGCTAATCAGCCCCAGCATTTT
v_gene: TRBV4-2; abundance: NA; j_gene: TRBJ2-5; d_gene: TRBD2; CDR3aa: CASSQALAGGGETQYF; CDR3nt: TGTGCCAGCAGCCAAGCCTTAGCGGGGGGCGGGGAGACCCAGTACTTC
v_gene: TRBV28; abundance: NA; j_gene: TRBJ2-3; d_gene: NA; CDR3aa: CASSPRGSGSTDTQYF; CDR3nt: TGTGCCAGCAGTCCCCGTGGTAGCGGAAGCACAGATACGCAGTATTTT
v_gene: TRBV30; abundance: NA; j_gene: TRBJ1-4; d_gene: NA; CDR3aa: CAWSVYIRERQKLLF; CDR3nt: TGTGCCTGGAGTGTATACATTAGGGAGCGCCAAAAACTGCTTTTT
v_gene: TRBV25-1; abundance: few; j_gene: TRBJ1-6; d_gene: TRBD1; CDR3aa: CASSPGGGQDYNSPLHF; CDR3nt: TGTGCCAGCAGTCCCGGTGGGGGACAGGACTATAATTCACCCCTCCACTTT